The clone carrying this T cell receptor beta chain was observed once. The assay was immunoSEQ multiplex PCR, and TCRdb's table has in-frame clones only and misses some. Of roughly 200,000 clones listed, around four fifths are singletons. The sample belongs to a study of blood T cell repertoires in COVID-19. The CDR3 totals 15 residues. Trimming took off 3 bases at V and 9 bases at J, with 18 bases between the two ends. The germline V gene has CDR1 MGHRA and CDR2 YSYEKL. Sequencing used peripheral blood. V usage is TRBV4-1 and J usage is TRBJ2-4; tentatively, D is TRBD2 (7 bases). This clonotype was obtained from a man aged 40-49 years with active or convalescent COVID-19. CDR3 DNA sequence: TGCGCCAGCAGCCAGGGAGGGGGTGGATCGAGCATTCAGTACTTC. Its protein is CASSQGGGGSSIQYF.